This T cell receptor beta chain stems from a study of brain metastases from non-small cell lung cancer. Repertoires were generated with immunoSEQ multiplex PCR, while TCRdb's copy carries only in-frame clones and drops some. The table has 2,500 to 3,000 clones, 65% to 90% seen once. Trimming took 1 base from V and 3 from J; bases not matched to a gene: 4. In germline, CDR1 is KGHDR, CDR2 SFDVKD. The CDR3 runs 16 residues. The clonotype was recovered from a donor at least 40 years old with non-small cell lung cancer. Specimen: primary lung tumor tissue. This chain links TRBV24-1 with TRBJ2-1; 8 bases fit TRBD2. The chain's CDR3 is CATSDFSAGVYNEQFF. The CDR3 DNA reads as TGTGCCACCAGTGATTTTTCAGCGGGGGTCTACAATGAGCAGTTCTTC.